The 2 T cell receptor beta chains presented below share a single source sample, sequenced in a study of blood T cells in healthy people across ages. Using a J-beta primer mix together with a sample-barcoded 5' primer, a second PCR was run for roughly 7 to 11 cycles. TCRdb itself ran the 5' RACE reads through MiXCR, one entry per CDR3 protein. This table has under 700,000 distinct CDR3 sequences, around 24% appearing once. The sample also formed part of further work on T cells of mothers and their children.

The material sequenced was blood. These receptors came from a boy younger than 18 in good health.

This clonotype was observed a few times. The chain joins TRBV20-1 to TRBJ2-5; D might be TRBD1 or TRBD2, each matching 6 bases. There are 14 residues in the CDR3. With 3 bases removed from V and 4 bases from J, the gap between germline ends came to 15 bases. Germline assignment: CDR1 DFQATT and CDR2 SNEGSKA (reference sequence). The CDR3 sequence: CSASFRGVRETQYF. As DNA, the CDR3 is TGCAGTGCTAGTTTTAGGGGGGTACGAGAGACCCAGTACTTC.

The CDR3 nucleotides are TGTGCCAGCAGCCCAGCCACCGGGACAGGGCTCTACGAGCAGTACTTC. As protein: CASSPATGTGLYEQYF. This chain uses TRBV7-9 with TRBJ2-5; 9 nucleotides agree with TRBD1. The closer fit of TRBJ2-7 to the DNA end suggests the J call may be wrong. The germline gives CDR1 SEHNR, CDR2 FQNEAQ (reference sequence). The CDR3 has 16 residues.